The 6 T cell receptor beta chains below all came from one sample that was sequenced in a study of cytomegalovirus exposure and HLA in healthy donors. 13 Jbeta primers and 60 Vbeta primers were used for the PCR. The assay was immunoSEQ multiplex PCR, and TCRdb's table has in-frame clones only and misses some. The repertoire has 150,000 to 200,000 clones, 70% to 80% of them found once; the top ten carry around 1.6%. Input material: PBMCs. The source is a woman between 45 and 60 years old in good health and CMV-seronegative.

The chain has TRBV4-1 and TRBJ1-6; 12 bases are a match to TRBD1. The V and J ends lost 8 bases and 7 bases, in that order; junction bases with no gene match: 6. Germline CDR1 reads MGHRA; CDR2 reads YSYEKL. There are 15 residues in the CDR3. CDR3 sequence (DNA): TGCGCCAGCGCGCGGGGACAGGGGGCCAATTCACCCCTCCACTTT. Translation: CASARGQGANSPLHF.

This clone was detected only a few times. The chain carries TRBV19 and TRBJ1-5; a weak D match, TRBD1 (5 bases). Trimming stripped 7 bases from V and 4 bases from J, with 14 bases between. The CDR3 extends over 14 amino acids. Germline-derived CDR1 and CDR2 are LNHDA and SQIVND (reference sequence). Written as DNA, the CDR3 is TGTGCCAGTACCCTAGGGACTGCAAATCAGCCCCAGCATTTT. Protein: CASTLGTANQPQHF.

V usage is TRBV7-2 and J usage is TRBJ2-7; the D gene is possibly TRBD2 (5 bases). The CDR3 has 15 residues. Trimming left V 1 base short and J 0 bases short, with 10 bases between. CDR1 SGHTA and CDR2 FQGNSA come from the germline V gene. In DNA, the CDR3 is TGTGCCAGCAGCTTAGGAGGGATCAGCTCCTACGAGCAGTACTTC. Its protein is CASSLGGISSYEQYF.

A single count supports this clone. The rearrangement uses TRBV28 and TRBJ1-2, with D possibly matching TRBD1 (6 bases). The germline V and J ends were trimmed by 7 bases and 4 bases, with 13 bases remaining between them. The CDR3 consists of 13 residues. Looked up from germline, CDR1 is MDHEN and CDR2 is SYDVKM. CDR3 loop: CASNTDRLYGYTF. The CDR3 nucleotides are TGTGCCAGCAATACAGACAGGCTCTATGGCTACACCTTC.

The genes are TRBV6-5 and TRBJ1-3, with 8 bases that match TRBD1. J lost 0 bases, V lost 7 bases, and 2 bases had no gene match. CDR1 and CDR2 (germline): MNHEY, SVGAGI. This CDR3 has 14 residues. In DNA form, the CDR3 reads TGTGCCAGCAATACAGGGGGCTCTGGAAACACCATATATTTT. Amino acids: CASNTGGSGNTIYF.

V gene TRBV25-1 combines with J gene TRBJ1-2; TRBD1 might be the D (6 bases). CDR1 and CDR2 (germline): MGHDK, SYGVNS. The CDR3 consists of 12 residues. V was cut by 5 bases and J by 4 bases, with 8 bases left in between. CDR3 DNA: TGTGCCAGCAGTAGGGGGGGCTATGGCTACACCTTC. Translating gives CASSRGGYGYTF.